The 25 T cell receptor beta chains below all came from one sample that was sequenced in a study of HIV-infected children after antiretroviral therapy interruption. The treatment is: PENTA 11 planned treatment interruption arm or continuous ART arm. The TCR library was built from RNA with a 3' RACE protocol and unique molecular identifiers. One entry per CDR3 protein results from TCRdb running MiXCR on the 3' RACE reads. The repertoire includes 70,000 to 90,000 distinct CDR3 sequences, 6% to 8.5% of them detected once, and roughly 1.1% sits in the top ten. The starting material was CD45RA+ CD4+ T cells from PBMCs, pooled from several time points, obtained from a donor given antiretroviral therapy, either interrupted or continuous. Subset indicated: naive CD4+ CD45RA+ CD45RO- T cells. These receptor sequences come from a pool of human donors with HIV.

This clonotype was found many times. This sequence joins TRBV7-9 and TRBJ2-2; TRBD1 or TRBD2 may be the D gene (5 bases each). The CDR3 has 15 residues. Germline CDR1 and CDR2: SEHNR and FQNEAQ (reference sequence). V lost 5 bases and J 2 bases, leaving 12 bases between the germline ends. CDR3 in DNA: TGTGCCAGCAGCGCGGATGGGGGAAACACCGGGGAGCTGTTTTTT. Its translation is CASSADGGNTGELFF.

This chain uses TRBV28 with TRBJ1-2; a weak D match, TRBD1 (5 bases). The germline CDR1 and CDR2 sequences are MDHEN and SYDVKM. Trimming took off 10 bases at V and 7 bases at J, with 10 bases between the two ends. The CDR3 runs 10 residues. The CDR3, as DNA: TGTGCCACACTAAGGGGTGGCTACACCTTC. Its translation: CATLRGGYTF.

This clonotype was found many times. The chain employs TRBV5-1 and TRBJ2-2; weak D call: TRBD2 (5 bases). CDR3 size: 16 residues. Trimming left V 2 bases short and J 0 bases short, with 11 bases between. Germline CDR1 and CDR2: SGHRS and YFSETQ. CDR3 sequence reads: CASSLRAEPNTGELFF. The CDR3 region has the DNA TGCGCCAGCAGCTTACGAGCGGAACCGAACACCGGGGAGCTGTTTTTT.

Ten or more counts support this clonotype. This chain uses TRBV3-1 with TRBJ2-7, with a tentative D call TRBD1 (6 bases). The length of the CDR3 is 15 residues. Germline V CDR1 and CDR2: LGHDT, YNNKEL (reference sequence). The V gene lost 2 bases and the J gene lost 6 bases, with 17 bases spanning the gap. The CDR3 sequence: CASSQIPGDVAEQYF. The CDR3 coding sequence is TGTGCCAGCAGCCAAATCCCAGGGGACGTCGCCGAGCAGTACTTC.

The table lists this clonotype with many counts. This sequence joins TRBV12-3 or TRBV12-4 and TRBJ1-1, with D perhaps TRBD1 (6 bases). The CDR3 is made up of 16 amino acids. Trimming pared 5 bases from V and 4 bases from J, leaving 20 bases between. The CDR3 here is CASSPPHRGRSTEAFF. The CDR3 nucleotides read TGTGCCAGCAGTCCCCCACACCGGGGGCGTAGCACTGAAGCTTTCTTT.

The chain has TRBV7-1 and TRBJ2-5; maybe TRBD1 (6 bases). TRBV7-1 is sorted into the ORF group, with uncertain function. The CDR3 spans 14 residues. Trimming removed 3 bases from V and 5 bases from J, with 13 bases in between. CDR3 loop: CASSSTGTRETQYF. The CDR3 nucleotides are TGTGCCAGCAGCTCCACCGGGACAAGGGAGACCCAGTACTTC.

This clonotype showed up just a few times. The chain combines TRBV19 with TRBJ2-2; TRBD1 might be the D (5 bases). Per the germline V gene, CDR1 is LNHDA and CDR2 is SQIVND (reference sequence). V lost 10 bases and J lost 2, with 11 bases in between. The CDR3 consists of 13 residues. As DNA, the CDR3 is TGTGCCACAGGACACCTAAACACCGGGGAGCTGTTTTTT. It codes for CATGHLNTGELFF.

This clonotype came up a few times. The chain combines TRBV29-1 with TRBJ2-5, with D perhaps matching TRBD2 (6 bases). CDR1 SQVTM and CDR2 ANQGSEA come from the germline V gene. Trimming cost V 3 bases and J 9 bases, with 23 bases left between them. The CDR3 covers 15 residues. The CDR3 DNA reads TGCAGCGTTGAGGGGGAGGCCCCGGCCGGAGGGTCCCAGTACTTC. It encodes CSVEGEAPAGGSQYF.

This clonotype has a count of ten or more. The V gene is TRBV2, the J gene TRBJ2-1, with 8 bases matching TRBD2. V dropped 7 bases and J dropped 11; count of bases not matched to a gene: 13. This CDR3 has 14 amino acids. Germline V gene data show CDR1 as SNHLY and CDR2 as FYNNEI. This CDR3 reads CASISERELSQQFF. DNA of the CDR3: TGTGCCAGCATCTCCGAGCGGGAGTTATCACAGCAGTTCTTC.

This clonotype was seen ten or more times. The chain links TRBV9 to TRBJ2-7, with 7 nucleotides matching TRBD2. Unmatched junction bases numbered 19, after V lost 3 bases and J lost 7 bases. The CDR3 spans 17 residues. Per the germline V gene, CDR1 is SGDLS and CDR2 is YYNGEE. CDR3 in DNA: TGTGCCAGCAGCGCTCTAAGCGGGACGGGACCCTTGGATGAGCAGTACTTC. The encoded protein is CASSALSGTGPLDEQYF.

The chain links TRBV18 to TRBJ1-5; D is uncertain. V was trimmed by 1 base and J by 0 bases, leaving 13 bases between them. CDR3 size: 17 residues. Germline V gene lookup returns CDR1 KGHSH and CDR2 LQKENI. CDR3 amino acids: CASSPRQSTDSNQPQHF. Here the CDR3 DNA reads TGTGCCAGCTCACCACGTCAATCAACTGATAGCAATCAGCCCCAGCATTTT. Based on the CDR3 plus reference TRBV18 and TRBJ1-5, the full variable domain is NAGVMQNPRHLVRRRGQEARLRCSPMKGHSHVYWYRQLPEEGLKFMVYLQKENIIDESGMPKERFSAEFPKEGPSILRIQQVVRGDSAAYFCASSPRQSTDSNQPQHFGDGTRLSIL.

In this sample, this clonotype turned up once. A much bigger clone sits one base away, suggesting this may be a read error. The rearrangement joins TRBV5-1 to TRBJ2-2; D may be TRBD1 (5 bases). The germline CDR1 and CDR2 sequences are SGHRS and YFSETQ. The germline V and J ends were trimmed by 6 bases and 1 base, with 10 bases remaining between them. The CDR3 totals 14 residues. As DNA, the CDR3 is TGCGCCAGCATCATGACAGAGAACACCGGGGAGCTGTTTTTT. It codes for CASIMTENTGELFF.

This clonotype occurred many times. This sequence joins TRBV27 and TRBJ1-2; 7 bases fit TRBD1. This CDR3 spans 12 amino acids. The germline V gene encodes CDR1 MNHEY and CDR2 SMNVEV (reference sequence). The V gene end was trimmed by 5 bases and the J gene end by 10 bases; junction bases not matched to a gene: 7. The DNA of the CDR3 is TGTGCCAGCAGTCCTCAGACAGGGACCTACACCTTC. Its protein product is CASSPQTGTYTF.

This clonotype was detected a few times. The chain joins TRBV27 to TRBJ1-4, with a tentative D call TRBD1 (5 bases). The germline V gene encodes CDR1 MNHEY and CDR2 SMNVEV (reference sequence). V was clipped by 8 bases and J by 8 bases, with 15 bases between them. The length of the CDR3 is 13 residues. The CDR3 here is CASFDSWSEKLFF. DNA of the CDR3: TGTGCCAGCTTCGACAGCTGGAGCGAAAAACTGTTTTTT. Using reference TRBV27 and TRBJ1-4 for the parts outside the CDR3, the full variable domain is EAQVTQNPRYLITVTGKKLTVTCSQNMNHEYMSWYRQDPGLGLRQIYYSMNVEVTDKGDVPEGYKVSRKEKRNFPLILESPSPNQTSLYFCASFDSWSEKLFFGSGTQLSVL.

The rearrangement joins TRBV5-1 to TRBJ2-2; D remains unclear. The V gene lost 3 bases and the J gene lost 7 bases, with 4 bases spanning the gap. Germline loops: CDR1 SGHRS, CDR2 YFSETQ. CDR3 length: 11 amino acids. CDR3 DNA: TGCGCCAGCAGCTCGGTCGGGGAGCTGTTTTTT. This gives the protein CASSSVGELFF.

This chain links TRBV12-5 with TRBJ2-1; 7 bases are shared with TRBD2. Losses at the gene ends were 1 base for V and 5 bases for J; bases not matched to a gene: 5. From germline, CDR1 is LGHNT and CDR2 FRNRAP. This CDR3 comprises 15 residues. CDR3 sequence reads: CASGLGLAEHNEQFF. In nucleotides, the CDR3 is TGTGCTAGTGGTTTGGGGCTAGCGGAGCACAATGAGCAGTTCTTC.

This chain's CDR3 is CASSFLPGNTEAFF. As DNA, the CDR3 is TGCGCCAGCAGCTTTTTACCGGGGAACACTGAAGCTTTCTTT. The V call is TRBV5-1, the J call TRBJ1-1; the D is unclear. CDR3 size: 14 residues. The V gene lost 2 bases and the J gene lost 1 base, with 9 bases spanning the gap. In germline, CDR1 is SGHRS, CDR2 YFSETQ.

The CDR3 protein is CASSYSGQGQETQYF. The CDR3 DNA reads TGTGCCAGCAGTTACTCCGGACAGGGCCAAGAGACCCAGTACTTC. V and J are TRBV6-5 and TRBJ2-5; 8 bases are shared with TRBD1. The CDR3 is 15 residues long. The V gene's germline CDR1 is MNHEY and CDR2 SVGAGI. Trimming cost V 0 bases and J 1 base; bases outside gene matches: 1.

V and J are TRBV12-3 or TRBV12-4 and TRBJ1-4; 9 bases fit TRBD1. CDR3 length equals 14 residues. Trimming at V came to 6 bases and at J to 6 bases, leaving 5 bases not matched to a gene. The CDR3 spells CASRWTGVDEKLFF. The CDR3 DNA sequence: TGTGCCAGCAGGTGGACAGGGGTGGATGAAAAACTGTTTTTT.

This clonotype counts as medium-sized. J is TRBJ1-1 and V is TRBV5-1; D might be TRBD1 (5 bases). Germline V gives CDR1 SGHRS, CDR2 YFSETQ. The CDR3 runs 15 residues. Trimming cost V 1 base and J 5 bases, with 15 bases left between them. The CDR3 region is CASSLNGQGTTEAFF. In nucleotides, the CDR3 is TGCGCCAGCAGCTTGAATGGGCAGGGCACAACTGAAGCTTTCTTT.

This clonotype was observed at least ten times. Here the CDR3 DNA reads TGTGCCAGCAGTCGCACAGGGGGCGCGTACACCGGGGAGCTGTTTTTT. This sequence encodes CASSRTGGAYTGELFF. This chain links TRBV12-3 or TRBV12-4 with TRBJ2-2, with 9 bases fitting TRBD1. J gave up 3 bases and V 5 bases, and 7 bases lay outside the gene matches. The CDR3 contains 16 residues.

This clonotype has ten or more counts. This chain connects TRBV23-1 to TRBJ2-5; D may be TRBD1 (6 bases). TRBV23-1 is designated an ORF whose function remains uncertain. V lost 2 bases to trimming and J lost 0 bases, with 7 bases between them. This CDR3 contains 14 residues. CDR3 DNA sequence: TGCGCCAGCAGTCAAGGGACAAACCAAGAGACCCAGTACTTC. Translating gives CASSQGTNQETQYF.

This clonotype has a count of ten or more. CDR3 amino acids: CASRGEGQGYGYTF. The CDR3 coding sequence is TGTGCCAGCAGGGGGGAGGGACAGGGCTATGGCTACACCTTC. This sequence joins TRBV12-3 or TRBV12-4 and TRBJ1-2, with 9 bases lining up with TRBD1. The V segment lost 6 bases and the J segment 4 bases; nucleotides outside the gene matches: 6. The CDR3 extends over 14 amino acids.

This clonotype was seen repeatedly, ten times or more. V and J are TRBV7-2 and TRBJ1-1; D not certain. CDR3 length equals 15 residues. V was cut by 1 base and J by 2 bases, with 11 bases left in between. Germline V CDR1 and CDR2: SGHTA, FQGNSA. The CDR3 bases are TGTGCCAGCAGCTTAGGTGCCACATTAAACACTGAAGCTTTCTTT. Residues: CASSLGATLNTEAFF.

Ten or more counts support this clonotype. The V and J genes are TRBV6-1 and TRBJ1-5; D gene ambiguous. Deletions cut 2 bases from V and 0 bases from J, with 8 bases between. This CDR3 is built from 15 residues. Germline lookup yields CDR1 MNHNS and CDR2 SASEGT. CDR3 protein: CASSEPVSSNQPQHF. For the CDR3, the DNA is TGTGCCAGCAGTGAACCGGTCAGTAGCAATCAGCCCCAGCATTTT.